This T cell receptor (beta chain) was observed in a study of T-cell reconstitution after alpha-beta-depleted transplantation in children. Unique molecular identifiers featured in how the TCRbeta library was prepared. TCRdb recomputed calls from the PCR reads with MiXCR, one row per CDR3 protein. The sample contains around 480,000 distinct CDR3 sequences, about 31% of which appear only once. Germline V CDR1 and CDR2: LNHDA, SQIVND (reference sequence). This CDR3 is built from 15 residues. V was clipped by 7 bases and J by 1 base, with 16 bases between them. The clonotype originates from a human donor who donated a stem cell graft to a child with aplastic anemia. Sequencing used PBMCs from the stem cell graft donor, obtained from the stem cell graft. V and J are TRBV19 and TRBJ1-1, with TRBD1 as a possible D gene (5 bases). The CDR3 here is CASTPSPGGNTEAFF. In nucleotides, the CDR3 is TGTGCCAGTACCCCATCCCCGGGGGGGAACACTGAAGCTTTCTTT.